Sequencing of this T cell receptor beta chain was carried out in a study of blood T cell repertoires in COVID-19. Looking at the study overall: Both acute and convalescent COVID-19 samples were obtained from the United States, Italy and Spain.

Sequenced by immunoSEQ multiplex PCR; TCRdb stores in-frame clones only, minus some. The sample consists of hundreds of thousands of clones, 80% to 90% of them appearing once. The study recruited people aged 18 to 89 years across approximately 23 US areas. Cohorts were based on clinical histories the participants reported. Each exposed participant met a COVID-19 case in the 2 weeks preceding study entry. This CDR3 comprises 16 residues. Germline loops: CDR1 SGHVS, CDR2 FQNEAQ. V dropped 4 bases and J dropped 4 bases, with 19 bases sitting between them. Sequencing input: PBMCs or T cells enriched from blood (not recorded which). This clonotype was sampled from a woman between 45 and 60 years old who had been exposed to COVID-19. This chain uses TRBV7-8 with TRBJ2-5, with a tentative D call TRBD2 (6 bases). The CDR3 region has the DNA TGTGCCAGCAGCTCTCCCCTCCCGGGACTCGGAGAGACCCAGTACTTC. Residues: CASSSPLPGLGETQYF.